Following are 28 T cell receptor beta chains from one sample sequenced in a study of blood T cell repertoires in COVID-19. Measured with immunoSEQ multiplex PCR; TCRdb has only the in-frame clones, and not every one. The table includes around 250,000 clones, almost 85% detected once. What was sequenced was PBMCs or T cells enriched from blood (not recorded which). These receptors originate from a woman aged 50 to 60 with acute COVID-19.

The chain has TRBV12-3 or TRBV12-4 and TRBJ2-5; D gene uncertain. V was clipped by 3 bases and J by 2 bases, with 7 bases between them. There are 13 residues in the CDR3. For the CDR3, the DNA is TGTGCCAGCAGTTTTTCACTACAAGAGACCCAGTACTTC. It is translated as CASSFSLQETQYF.

The rearrangement uses TRBV6-5 and TRBJ2-3; 7 nucleotides align to TRBD1. Trimming took 6 bases from V and 1 from J; bases not matched to a gene: 7. The CDR3 loop spans 15 amino acids. Germline CDR1 reads MNHEY; CDR2 reads SVGAGI. CDR3 bases: TGTGCCAGCAGGACGGACAGGTTCCGCACAGATACGCAGTATTTT. This translates into CASRTDRFRTDTQYF.

A remark on this clone: One junction end does not reproduce the germline sequence, and a read error may be involved. J is TRBJ2-7 and V is TRBV5-1, with 8 positions matching TRBD1. The V gene's germline CDR1 is SGHRS and CDR2 YFSETQ. The CDR3 contains 15 residues. CDR3 sequence: CASSLAGQVSHEQYF. The CDR3 nucleotides read TGCGCCAGCAGCTTGGCGGGACAGGTCTCCCACGAGCAGTACTTC.

J is TRBJ1-2 and V is TRBV9; TRBD1 agrees at 10 bases. CDR1 and CDR2 from the germline V gene are SGDLS and YYNGEE. J lost 1 base, V lost 4 bases, and 16 bases had no gene match. This CDR3 is 19 amino acids long. Here the CDR3 reads CASSPSIKRQGAINYGYTF. For the CDR3, the DNA is TGTGCCAGCAGCCCGTCAATCAAAAGACAGGGGGCGATTAACTATGGCTACACCTTC.

This sequence joins TRBV2 and TRBJ1-5; D call uncertain. The germline gives CDR1 SNHLY, CDR2 FYNNEI. This CDR3 has 13 residues. V shed 4 bases and J shed 7 bases, with 11 bases lying between them. The CDR3 here is CASSGRGNQPQHF. CDR3 coding DNA: TGTGCCAGCAGTGGAAGAGGGAACCAGCCCCAGCATTTT.

V gene TRBV3-1 (or the pseudogene TRBV3-2) combines with J gene TRBJ2-6; TRBD1 matches at 7 bases. This CDR3 spans 20 amino acids. CDR1 LGHDT and CDR2 YNNKEL come from the germline V gene (reference sequence). The V gene end was trimmed by 1 base and the J gene end by 0 bases; junction bases not matched to a gene: 12. The CDR3, as DNA: TGTGCCAGCAGCCAAGCGGAAAACAGGGGATACAGCTCTGGGGCCAACGTCCTGACTTTC. Protein product: CASSQAENRGYSSGANVLTF.

V and J are TRBV19 and TRBJ1-2, with D possibly TRBD1 on 5 matching bases. V shed 3 bases and J shed 4 bases, with 18 bases lying between them. The CDR3 length is 16 residues. CDR1 and CDR2 from the germline V gene are LNHDA and SQIVND (reference sequence). As DNA, the CDR3 is TGTGCCAGTAGTATTAGGGGCAGTCAAGGGTTCTATGGCTACACCTTC. It yields the protein CASSIRGSQGFYGYTF.

The chain carries TRBV7-2 and TRBJ1-5; tentative D call: TRBD1 (6 bases). In germline, CDR1 is SGHTA, CDR2 FQGNSA. CDR3 length equals 16 residues. The V end lost 6 bases, the J end lost 7 bases, and 22 bases lay between the germline ends. The CDR3 DNA sequence: TGTGCCAGCAGACCAACCGGGACACTCTTCGTCCAGCCCCAGCATTTT. It translates to CASRPTGTLFVQPQHF.

This chain links TRBV3-1 (or the pseudogene TRBV3-2) with TRBJ2-7, with 9 nucleotides matching TRBD2. Germline lookup yields CDR1 LGHDT and CDR2 YNNKEL (reference sequence). CDR3 length equals 15 residues. After removal of 4 bases from V and 0 bases from J, the junction contained 4 bases not matched to a gene. The CDR3 DNA is TGTGCCAGCAGCCCCTGGCGGGGGGGCTCCTACGAGCAGTACTTC. Translated, it gives CASSPWRGGSYEQYF.

The chain carries TRBV5-6 and TRBJ2-7; TRBD2 aligns across 7 bases. The V and J ends lost 2 bases and 0 bases, in that order; junction bases with no gene match: 8. This CDR3 has 16 residues. Germline CDR1 reads SGHDT; CDR2 reads YYEEEE. CDR3 in DNA: TGTGCCAGCAGCTTCCCGGGGGGAAAGAGCTCCTACGAGCAGTACTTC. Its translation is CASSFPGGKSSYEQYF.

This rearrangement joins TRBV29-1 to TRBJ1-1; a possible D gene is TRBD1 (5 bases). Trimming took 3 bases from V and 0 from J, leaving 11 bases between them. The length of the CDR3 is 14 residues. Germline assignment: CDR1 SQVTM and CDR2 ANQGSEA. The CDR3 DNA is TGCAGCGTTGATAGGCGGGGGATGAACACTGAAGCTTTCTTT. This gives the protein CSVDRRGMNTEAFF.

The chain carries TRBV25-1 and TRBJ2-3, with TRBD2 matching over 12 bases. The CDR3 sequence is 18 residues long. V trimming: 6 bases; J trimming: 5 bases; junction bases outside the gene matches: 15. CDR1 is MGHDK and CDR2 is SYGVNS in the germline V gene. CDR3 in DNA: TGTGCCAGCAGAGTAAAAAGACGGACTAGCGGGGAGGTAGATACGCAGTATTTT. Its translation: CASRVKRRTSGEVDTQYF.

V and J are TRBV5-4 and TRBJ2-5; 9 bases agree with TRBD2. V was clipped by 0 bases and J by 4 bases; unmatched bases: 4. Germline V lookup: CDR1 SGHNT, CDR2 YYREEE (reference sequence). CDR3 size: 15 residues. CDR3 amino acids: CASSLGGGGRETQYF. The CDR3 nucleotides are TGTGCCAGCAGCTTGGGCGGGGGGGGCCGAGAGACCCAGTACTTC. The entire variable domain, with the rest obtained from reference TRBV5-4 and TRBJ2-5, is as follows: ETGVTQSPTHLIKTRGQQVTLRCSSQSGHNTVSWYQQALGQGPQFIFQYYREEENGRGNFPPRFSGLQFPNYSSELNVNALELDDSALYLCASSLGGGGRETQYFGPGTRLLVL.

This chain uses TRBV12-3 or TRBV12-4 with TRBJ2-7; weak D call: TRBD1 (6 bases). The V end was cut by 6 bases, the J end by 7 bases, with 16 bases between. The CDR3 has 13 amino acids. CDR3 protein: CASSASGTREQYF. In DNA form, the CDR3 reads TGTGCCAGCAGCGCATCAGGGACACGGGAGCAGTACTTC.

The rearrangement joins TRBV18 to TRBJ2-1, with a possible D match to TRBD1 (8 bases). Germline V gives CDR1 KGHSH, CDR2 LQKENI. The CDR3 loop spans 16 amino acids. Trimming took 4 bases from V and 2 from J, leaving 15 bases between them. The CDR3 region is CASSRTGGGAYNEQFF. For the CDR3, the DNA is TGTGCCAGCTCACGCACAGGGGGGGGTGCCTACAATGAGCAGTTCTTC. Based on the CDR3 plus reference TRBV18 and TRBJ2-1, the full variable domain is NAGVMQNPRHLVRRRGQEARLRCSPMKGHSHVYWYRQLPEEGLKFMVYLQKENIIDESGMPKERFSAEFPKEGPSILRIQQVVRGDSAAYFCASSRTGGGAYNEQFFGPGTRLTVL.

This chain uses TRBV4-1 with TRBJ1-5; TRBD1 matches at 9 bases. CDR1 and CDR2 (germline): MGHRA, YSYEKL. This CDR3 comprises 15 residues. After removal of 3 bases from V and 6 bases from J, the junction contained 6 bases not matched to a gene. The CDR3 nucleotides read TGCGCCAGCAGCCAGACAGGGGGTCACGGTCAGCCCCAGCATTTT. Translation: CASSQTGGHGQPQHF.

This chain uses TRBV12-5 with TRBJ1-5; 7 bases are shared with TRBD1. CDR3 length: 14 residues. The trim removed 5 bases at V and 6 bases at J, leaving 7 bases unmatched. Germline values: CDR1 LGHNT, CDR2 FRNRAP. DNA for the CDR3: TGTGCTAGTGGTGACCGGGACAGCGTTCAGCCCCAGCATTTT. This translates into CASGDRDSVQPQHF.

This sequence joins TRBV29-1 and TRBJ1-1; TRBD1 aligns across 7 bases. The CDR3 consists of 15 residues. The germline CDR1 and CDR2 sequences are SQVTM and ANQGSEA. J was trimmed by 1 base and V by 3 bases; bases with no gene match: 8. CDR3 nucleotides: TGCAGCGTTGAGGCCACAGGGGACACGAACACTGAAGCTTTCTTT. This sequence encodes CSVEATGDTNTEAFF.

This chain links TRBV6-2 or TRBV6-3 with TRBJ2-1, with D possibly matching TRBD1 (5 bases). CDR1 MNHEY and CDR2 SVGEGT come from the germline V gene. With 6 bases removed from V and 1 base from J, the gap between germline ends came to 13 bases. The CDR3 sequence is 15 residues long. CDR3 bases: TGTGCCAGCAGCGACAGTATTTCATCCTACAATGAGCAGTTCTTC. It specifies CASSDSISSYNEQFF.

The chain is built from TRBV27 and TRBJ1-4; the D gene is possibly TRBD1 (6 bases). Looked up from germline, CDR1 is MNHEY and CDR2 is SMNVEV (reference sequence). V was clipped by 7 bases and J by 0 bases, with 15 bases between them. The CDR3 length is 16 residues. The CDR3 loop is CASTGTRTATNEKLFF. The CDR3 bases are TGTGCCAGCACGGGCACTAGGACAGCAACTAATGAAAAACTGTTTTTT.

The chain recombines TRBV7-9 with TRBJ2-2; D is possibly TRBD2 (6 bases). Germline V gene sequence: CDR1 SEHNR, CDR2 FQNEAQ (reference sequence). This CDR3 comprises 16 residues. The V end was cut by 1 base, the J end by 4 bases, with 13 bases between. The CDR3 DNA follows: TGTGCCAGCAGCTTAGAGCGGGTCGGGCCCACCGGGGAGCTGTTTTTT. This codes for CASSLERVGPTGELFF.

This chain connects TRBV10-2 to TRBJ1-1, with D unresolved. The CDR3 is 13 residues long. CDR1 and CDR2 (germline): WSHSY, SAAADI. V lost 2 bases, J lost 6 bases, and 10 bases lay in between. CDR3 nucleotide sequence: TGCGCCAGCAGTGAGCCCGGGTTGGCTGAAGCTTTCTTT. Translating it yields CASSEPGLAEAFF.

This chain joins TRBV12-3 or TRBV12-4 and TRBJ1-6; a weak D match, TRBD1 (6 bases). V was trimmed by 6 bases and J by 9 bases, leaving 12 bases between them. The CDR3 consists of 13 residues. The CDR3 DNA follows: TGTGCCAGCAGCCCCCAGGGGAGTTCACCCCTCCACTTT. It encodes CASSPQGSSPLHF.

The chain combines TRBV10-3 with TRBJ1-6, with TRBD1 matching 9 bases. With 10 bases clipped from V and 7 bases from J, the junction kept 8 bases outside the gene matches. The CDR3 has 14 amino acids. Germline CDR1 ENHRY, CDR2 SYGVKD. CDR3 coding DNA: TGTGCCACCCAAACCGGGACAGGGAATTCACCCCTCCACTTT. Its translation is CATQTGTGNSPLHF.

The chain is built from TRBV7-2 and TRBJ1-2; D gene unclear. Trimming took off 0 bases at V and 1 base at J, with 3 bases between the two ends. The CDR3 is 13 residues long. Germline CDR1 and CDR2: SGHTA and FQGNSA. DNA of the CDR3: TGTGCCAGCAGCTTAGCTCTTAACTATGGCTACACCTTC. This encodes CASSLALNYGYTF.

The genes are TRBV5-1 and TRBJ1-2, with D perhaps matching TRBD1 (6 bases). Per germline, CDR1 SGHRS and CDR2 YFSETQ. This CDR3 contains 14 residues. Trimming took 0 bases from V and 4 from J, leaving 10 bases between them. The CDR3 loop is CASSLEGGTYGYTF. The CDR3 DNA reads TGCGCCAGCAGCTTGGAAGGGGGAACCTATGGCTACACCTTC.

The gene calls are TRBV6-5 and TRBJ1-4, with a tentative D call TRBD1 (5 bases). V was shortened by 0 bases and J by 2 bases, with 10 bases between the two germline ends. The CDR3 has 16 amino acids. Germline values: CDR1 MNHEY, CDR2 SVGAGI. The CDR3 is CASSYSGVGTNEKLFF. CDR3 bases: TGTGCCAGCAGTTACTCAGGGGTTGGTACTAATGAAAAACTGTTTTTT.

The rearrangement links TRBV9 to TRBJ1-2; 7 bases fit TRBD1. CDR3 size: 15 residues. From germline, CDR1 is SGDLS and CDR2 YYNGEE. V trimming: 4 bases; J trimming: 5 bases; junction bases outside the gene matches: 11. Here the CDR3 reads CASSMGDRIVYGYTF. The CDR3 DNA reads TGTGCCAGCAGCATGGGGGACAGAATTGTATATGGCTACACCTTC.